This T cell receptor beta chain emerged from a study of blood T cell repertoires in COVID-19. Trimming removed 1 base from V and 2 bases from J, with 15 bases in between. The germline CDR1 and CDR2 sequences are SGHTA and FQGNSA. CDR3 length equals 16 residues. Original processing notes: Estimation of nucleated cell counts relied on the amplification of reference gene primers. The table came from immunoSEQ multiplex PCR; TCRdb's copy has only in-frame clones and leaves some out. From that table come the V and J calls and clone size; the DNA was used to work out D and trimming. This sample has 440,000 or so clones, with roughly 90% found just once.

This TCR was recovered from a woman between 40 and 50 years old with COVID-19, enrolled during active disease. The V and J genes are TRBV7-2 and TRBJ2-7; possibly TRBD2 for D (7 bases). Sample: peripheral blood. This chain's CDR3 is CASSLEGRGLPYEQYF. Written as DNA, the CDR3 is TGTGCCAGCAGCTTAGAGGGGCGGGGGCTCCCCTACGAGCAGTACTTC.